This TCR beta chain was recorded in a study of T cell responses to AZD1222 COVID-19 vaccine. Study-level results: Targets within unmutated variant regions were reportedly found for nearly half of spike-specific TCRs.

V shed 2 bases and J shed 6 bases, with 5 bases lying between them. The length of the CDR3 is 12 residues. The germline gives CDR1 SGDLS, CDR2 YYNGEE. Produced via immunoSEQ multiplex PCR; TCRdb's table is partial and in-frame only. The data show more than 100,000 clones, 80% to 90% seen once. Turning to this clone: The antigen is undetermined.

The sample in question was peripheral blood, obtained on day 0 of AZD1222 vaccination. This receptor was identified in an adult in good health. The genes are TRBV9 and TRBJ2-2; D remains unclear. The CDR3 sequence is CASSVDAGELFF. The CDR3, as DNA: TGTGCCAGCAGCGTGGATGCCGGGGAGCTGTTTTTT.